These T cell receptor beta chains were read from a single sample in a study of Ad26.COV2.S vaccination and SARS-CoV-2 variants. Assay used: immunoSEQ multiplex PCR; TCRdb lists only in-frame clones, some missing. This sample has about 400,000 clones; 89% occur once, and the top ten carry 1.9%. The specimen comprised peripheral blood, sampled in a trial of Ad26.COV2.S vaccine versus placebo. All receptors derive from a person between 18 and 65 years old who received the Ad26.COV2.S COVID-19 vaccine or a placebo. The CDR3 runs from the conserved cysteine through the conserved F or W. Fields, in order: V gene, D gene, J gene, clone size, CDR3 protein, CDR3 DNA. D genes are given only for firm matches. Not all rows give a size; the values are once, few, many and, for expanded clones, a class.

TRBV28	.	TRBJ2-2	.	CASSFPGRGTTGELFF	TGTGCCAGCAGTTTCCCGGGCCGGGGGACCACCGGGGAGCTGTTTTTT
TRBV5-1	.	TRBJ2-1	.	CASSGQSSYNEQFF	TGCGCCAGCAGCGGCCAGAGCTCCTACAATGAGCAGTTCTTC
TRBV27	TRBD1	TRBJ2-7	.	CASRPWDSGTSEQYF	TGTGCCAGCAGACCGTGGGACAGCGGCACATCCGAGCAGTACTTC
TRBV6-5	TRBD1	TRBJ2-7	.	CATNPGTAYEQYF	TGTGCCACTAACCCCGGGACAGCATACGAGCAGTACTTC
TRBV28	.	TRBJ2-7	.	CASSLGGAGEQYF	TGTGCCAGCAGTTTAGGGGGGGCGGGAGAGCAGTACTTC
TRBV28	.	TRBJ2-7	.	CASSPYLGTYEQYF	TGTGCCAGCAGTCCCTACCTTGGGACCTACGAGCAGTACTTC
TRBV7-2	.	TRBJ1-2	once	CASSLGPGGNYGYTF	TGTGCCAGCAGCTTAGGCCCGGGGGGCAACTATGGCTACACCTTC
TRBV10-3	TRBD1	TRBJ1-2	.	CAISERGQGGYTF	TGTGCCATCAGTGAGAGGGGGCAAGGAGGCTACACCTTC
TRBV19	.	TRBJ1-3	.	CASSRGPISGNTIYF	TGTGCCAGTAGTAGGGGACCGATCTCTGGAAACACCATATATTTT
TRBV28	.	TRBJ2-2	.	CASSPLMWEIGSGELFF	TGTGCCAGCAGCCCTTTGATGTGGGAAATTGGGTCCGGGGAGCTGTTTTTT
TRBV28	.	TRBJ1-5	.	CASSFGQPQHF	TGTGCCAGCAGTTTTGGTCAGCCCCAGCATTTT
TRBV4-3	TRBD1	TRBJ1-4	.	CASSLQSGGGLEKLFF	TGCGCCAGCAGCCTTCAGAGCGGAGGGGGCTTGGAAAAACTGTTTTTT
TRBV30	.	TRBJ1-1	.	CAWSVGSGGAFF	TGTGCCTGGAGTGTGGGATCCGGAGGGGCTTTCTTT
TRBV2	.	TRBJ2-7	.	CASTAVKSEQYF	TGTGCCAGCACGGCAGTTAAGAGCGAGCAGTACTTC
TRBV29-1	.	TRBJ1-1	.	CSARQTNTEAFF	TGCAGCGCGAGGCAGACGAACACTGAAGCTTTCTTT
TRBV29-1	.	TRBJ2-7	.	CSALGSSYEQYF	TGCAGCGCTTTAGGGAGCTCCTACGAGCAGTACTTC
TRBV5-5	TRBD1	TRBJ1-3	.	CASSLARDRSTIYF	TGTGCCAGCAGCTTGGCCAGGGACAGAAGCACCATATATTTT
TRBV29-1	.	TRBJ2-3	.	CSVDSDGDTQYF	TGCAGCGTTGACAGTGACGGAGATACGCAGTATTTT
TRBV9	TRBD2	TRBJ2-5	once	CASSVVGGLAGDGRETQYF	TGTGCCAGCAGCGTAGTAGGCGGCCTAGCGGGAGATGGGAGAGAGACCCAGTACTTC
TRBV7-2	.	TRBJ2-7	.	CASSSSRAAYEQYF	TGTGCCAGCAGCTCCAGTCGAGCGGCATACGAGCAGTACTTC
TRBV5-1	.	TRBJ2-3	.	CASSLGTNTDTQYF	TGCGCCAGCAGCTTGGGAACCAATACAGATACGCAGTATTTT
TRBV6-1	.	TRBJ1-5	.	CASSEAETLASLLQGQPQHF	TGTGCCAGCAGTGAAGCGGAGACTTTGGCCTCTCTTTTACAGGGTCAGCCCCAGCATTTT
TRBV6-1	TRBD1	TRBJ1-2	.	CASSDPRQGNGYGYTF	TGTGCCAGCAGTGACCCCCGACAGGGAAACGGGTATGGCTACACCTTC
TRBV7-3	TRBD1	TRBJ2-3	.	CASSPTGGAVDTQYF	TGTGCCAGCAGCCCAACAGGGGGCGCGGTAGATACGCAGTATTTT
TRBV3-1/TRBV3-2	.	TRBJ2-3	.	CASSQDGAGGGADTQYF	TGTGCCAGCAGCCAAGACGGAGCGGGTGGGGGTGCAGATACGCAGTATTTT
TRBV18	.	TRBJ1-1	.	CASSPSQGGTEAFF	TGTGCCAGCTCACCATCCCAGGGCGGGACTGAAGCTTTCTTT
TRBV3-1/TRBV3-2	.	TRBJ2-2	.	CASSPRAGELFF	TGTGCCAGCAGCCCACGAGCCGGGGAGCTGTTTTTT
TRBV10-3	TRBD2	TRBJ2-5	few	CAIMPASGRETQYF	TGTGCCATCATGCCGGCTAGCGGGAGAGAGACCCAGTACTTC
TRBV4-1	TRBD2	TRBJ2-7	.	CASSHLAGVLYEQYF	TGCGCCAGCAGCCATCTAGCGGGAGTTTTGTACGAGCAGTACTTC
TRBV5-1	.	TRBJ2-3	.	CASTSSTGGTDTQYF	TGCGCCAGCACCAGCTCAACAGGAGGCACAGATACGCAGTATTTT
TRBV30	TRBD1	TRBJ1-3	.	CAWSKGQGVFSGNTIYF	TGTGCCTGGAGCAAGGGACAGGGCGTTTTCTCTGGAAACACCATATATTTT
TRBV24-1	.	TRBJ2-1	.	CATMASNEQFF	TGTGCCACCATGGCGTCGAATGAGCAGTTCTTC
TRBV4-1	.	TRBJ2-3	.	CASSRTVPSTDTQYF	TGCGCCAGCAGCCGGACAGTTCCCAGCACAGATACGCAGTATTTT
TRBV5-1	.	TRBJ2-3	.	CASSLGGIGDTQYF	TGCGCCAGCAGCTTAGGAGGGATAGGGGATACGCAGTATTTT
TRBV7-3	TRBD1	TRBJ2-3	.	CASSLRQGASDTQYF	TGTGCCAGCAGCCTTAGACAGGGGGCCTCAGATACGCAGTATTTT
TRBV5-5	.	TRBJ1-5	.	CASSPNGVFNQPQHF	TGTGCCAGCAGCCCCAACGGGGTTTTCAATCAGCCCCAGCATTTT
TRBV6-5	TRBD1	TRBJ1-6	.	CASRPGQGGNSPLHF	TGTGCCAGCAGGCCCGGACAGGGTGGCAATTCACCCCTCCACTTT
TRBV7-2	.	TRBJ2-3	.	CASSLSRSTDTQYF	TGTGCCAGCAGCCTCTCGAGAAGCACAGATACGCAGTATTTT
TRBV6-4	.	TRBJ1-4	once	CASSVLRGEKLFF	TGTGCCAGCAGTGTACTTAGGGGGGAAAAACTGTTTTTT
TRBV28	TRBD1	TRBJ1-1	.	CASHRGLENTEAFF	TGTGCCAGTCACAGGGGGCTAGAGAACACTGAAGCTTTCTTT
TRBV29-1	.	TRBJ2-6	.	CSVSTGTGANVLTF	TGCAGCGTTTCAACAGGGACTGGGGCCAACGTCCTGACTTTC
TRBV20-1	.	TRBJ1-1	.	CSARQMMIAFF	TGCAGTGCTAGGCAGATGATGATAGCTTTCTTT
TRBV6-6	.	TRBJ2-2	.	CASNQGSGELFF	TGTGCCAGCAACCAGGGATCCGGGGAGCTGTTTTTT
TRBV3-1/TRBV3-2	.	TRBJ1-2	.	CASSQEVGSGYTF	TGTGCCAGCAGCCAAGAGGTGGGGTCTGGCTACACCTTC
TRBV6-6	.	TRBJ1-5	.	CASREWGSNQPQHF	TGTGCCAGCAGGGAATGGGGGAGCAATCAGCCCCAGCATTTT
TRBV28	.	TRBJ2-7	.	CASSLAAANEQYF	TGTGCCAGCAGTTTAGCGGCAGCAAACGAGCAGTACTTC
TRBV9	.	TRBJ2-5	.	CASSLSPSGETQYF	TGTGCCAGCAGCTTGTCCCCCTCGGGGGAGACCCAGTACTTC
TRBV5-1	.	TRBJ1-2	.	CASSLRGENYGYTF	TGCGCCAGCAGCTTGCGGGGGGAGAACTATGGCTACACCTTC
TRBV4-1	.	TRBJ2-2	.	CASSQGGGRLTGELFF	TGCGCCAGCAGCCAAGGCGGTGGCCGACTAACCGGGGAGCTGTTTTTT
TRBV7-2	.	TRBJ2-5	.	CASSLGAGRAETQYF	TGTGCCAGCAGCTTGGGGGCGGGGAGGGCAGAGACCCAGTACTTC
TRBV11-3	TRBD2	TRBJ2-2	.	CASSITGTTLGELFF	TGTGCCAGCAGCATAACCGGGACTACCCTCGGGGAGCTGTTTTTT
TRBV29-1	.	TRBJ2-5	.	CSVSGETQYF	TGCAGCGTTTCTGGAGAGACCCAGTACTTC